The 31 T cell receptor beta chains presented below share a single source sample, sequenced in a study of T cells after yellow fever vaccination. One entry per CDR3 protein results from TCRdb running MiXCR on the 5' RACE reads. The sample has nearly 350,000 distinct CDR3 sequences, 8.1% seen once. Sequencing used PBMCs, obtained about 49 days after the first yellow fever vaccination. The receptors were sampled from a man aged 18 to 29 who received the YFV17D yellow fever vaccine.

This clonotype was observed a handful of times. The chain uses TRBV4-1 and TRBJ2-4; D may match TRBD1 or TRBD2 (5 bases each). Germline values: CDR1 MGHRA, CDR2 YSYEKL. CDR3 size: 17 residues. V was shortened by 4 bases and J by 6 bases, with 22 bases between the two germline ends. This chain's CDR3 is CASSPLGAISGGNIQYF. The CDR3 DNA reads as TGCGCCAGCAGCCCTTTAGGGGCCATCTCCGGAGGAAACATTCAGTACTTC.

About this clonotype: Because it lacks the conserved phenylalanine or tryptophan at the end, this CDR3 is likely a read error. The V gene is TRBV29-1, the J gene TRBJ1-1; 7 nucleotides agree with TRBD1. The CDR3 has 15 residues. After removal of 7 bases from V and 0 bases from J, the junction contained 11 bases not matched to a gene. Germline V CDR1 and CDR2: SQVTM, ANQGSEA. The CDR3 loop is CSAAGTEDMNTEAFS. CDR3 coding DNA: TGCAGCGCCGCCGGGACAGAAGACATGAACACTGAAGCTTTCTCT.

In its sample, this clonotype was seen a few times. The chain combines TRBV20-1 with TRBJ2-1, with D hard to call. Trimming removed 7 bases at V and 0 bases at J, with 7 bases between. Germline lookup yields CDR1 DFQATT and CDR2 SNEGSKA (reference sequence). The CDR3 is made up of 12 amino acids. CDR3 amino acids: CSGPSSYNEQFF. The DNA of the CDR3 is TGCAGTGGCCCAAGCTCCTACAATGAGCAGTTCTTC.

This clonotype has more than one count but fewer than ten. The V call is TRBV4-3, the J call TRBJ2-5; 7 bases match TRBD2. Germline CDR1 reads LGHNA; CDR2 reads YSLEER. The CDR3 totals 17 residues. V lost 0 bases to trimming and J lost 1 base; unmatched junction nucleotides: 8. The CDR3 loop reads CASSQDRGAGIQETQYF. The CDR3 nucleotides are TGCGCCAGCAGCCAAGATAGGGGAGCGGGGATCCAAGAGACCCAGTACTTC.

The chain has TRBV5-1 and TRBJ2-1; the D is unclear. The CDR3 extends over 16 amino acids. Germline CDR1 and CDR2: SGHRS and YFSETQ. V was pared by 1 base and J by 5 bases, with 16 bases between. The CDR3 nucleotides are TGCGCCAGCAGCTTGAGGGCCGAGTTAACCCACAATGAGCAGTTCTTC. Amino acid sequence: CASSLRAELTHNEQFF.

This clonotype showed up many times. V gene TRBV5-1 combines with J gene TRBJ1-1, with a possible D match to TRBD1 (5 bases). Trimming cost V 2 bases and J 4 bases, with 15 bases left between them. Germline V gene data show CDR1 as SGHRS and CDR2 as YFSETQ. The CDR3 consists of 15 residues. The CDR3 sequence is CASSFQGGVSTEAFF. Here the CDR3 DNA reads TGCGCCAGCAGCTTTCAGGGCGGTGTTAGCACTGAAGCTTTCTTT.

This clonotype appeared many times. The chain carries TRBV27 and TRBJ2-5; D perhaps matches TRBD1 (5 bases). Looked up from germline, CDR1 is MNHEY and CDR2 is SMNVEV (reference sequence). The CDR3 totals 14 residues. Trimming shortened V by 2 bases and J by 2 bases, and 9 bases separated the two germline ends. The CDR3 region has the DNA TGTGCCAGCAGTTTAGACAGCACACAAGAGACCCAGTACTTC. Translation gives CASSLDSTQETQYF.

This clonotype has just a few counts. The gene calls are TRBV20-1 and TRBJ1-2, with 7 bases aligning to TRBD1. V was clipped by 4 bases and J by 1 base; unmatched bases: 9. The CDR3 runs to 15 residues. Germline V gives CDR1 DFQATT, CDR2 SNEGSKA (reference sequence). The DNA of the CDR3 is TGCAGTGCTATTCCGGGACAGCTCCTTAACTATGGCTACACCTTC. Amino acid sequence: CSAIPGQLLNYGYTF.

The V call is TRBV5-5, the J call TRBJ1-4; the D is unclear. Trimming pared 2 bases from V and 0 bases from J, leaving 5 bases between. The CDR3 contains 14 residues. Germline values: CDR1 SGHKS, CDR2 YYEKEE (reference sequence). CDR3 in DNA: TGTGCCAGCAGCTTACTTGCAACTAATGAAAAACTGTTTTTT. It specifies CASSLLATNEKLFF.

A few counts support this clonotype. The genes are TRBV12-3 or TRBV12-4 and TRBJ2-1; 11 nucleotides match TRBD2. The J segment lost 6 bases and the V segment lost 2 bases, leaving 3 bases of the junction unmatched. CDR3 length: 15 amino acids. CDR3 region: CASSLNSGGANEQFF. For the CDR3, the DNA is TGTGCCAGCAGTTTAAATAGCGGGGGGGCCAATGAGCAGTTCTTC.

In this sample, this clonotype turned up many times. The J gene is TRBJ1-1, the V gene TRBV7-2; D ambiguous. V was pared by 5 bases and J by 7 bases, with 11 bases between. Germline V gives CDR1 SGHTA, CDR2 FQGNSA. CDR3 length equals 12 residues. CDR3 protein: CASSPGQHEAFF. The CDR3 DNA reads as TGTGCCAGCAGCCCCGGTCAGCATGAAGCTTTCTTT.

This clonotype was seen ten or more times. CDR3 in amino acids: CASSFDFRDRELNTEAFF. As DNA, the CDR3 is TGCGCCAGCAGCTTTGACTTCCGGGACAGGGAACTTAACACTGAAGCTTTCTTT. V and J are TRBV5-1 and TRBJ1-1; 9 bases match TRBD1. Germline assignment: CDR1 SGHRS and CDR2 YFSETQ. Unmatched junction bases numbered 13, after V lost 2 bases and J lost 2 bases. This CDR3 has 18 residues. Supplemented by reference TRBV5-1 and TRBJ1-1, the full variable domain reads KAGVTQTPRYLIKTRGQQVTLSCSPISGHRSVSWYQQTPGQGLQFLFEYFSETQRNKGNFPGRFSGRQFSNSRSEMNVSTLELGDSALYLCASSFDFRDRELNTEAFFGQGTRLTVV.

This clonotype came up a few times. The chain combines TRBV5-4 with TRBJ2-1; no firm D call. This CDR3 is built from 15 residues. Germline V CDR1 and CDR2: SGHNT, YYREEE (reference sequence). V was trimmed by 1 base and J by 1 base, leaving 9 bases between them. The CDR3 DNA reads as TGTGCCAGCAGCTTGCCAGCGAGGTCCTACAATGAGCAGTTCTTC. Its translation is CASSLPARSYNEQFF.

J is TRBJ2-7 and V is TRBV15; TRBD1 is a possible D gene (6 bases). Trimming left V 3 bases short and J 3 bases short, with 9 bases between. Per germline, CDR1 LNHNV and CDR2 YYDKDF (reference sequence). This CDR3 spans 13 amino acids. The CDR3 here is CATSSGDIYEQYV. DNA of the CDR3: TGTGCCACCAGCAGTGGGGACATCTACGAGCAGTACGTC.

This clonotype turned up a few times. The CDR3 is CASSQTSGGSYEQYF. In DNA form, the CDR3 reads TGTGCCAGCAGCCAGACTAGCGGGGGCTCCTACGAGCAGTACTTC. The chain links TRBV4-2 to TRBJ2-7, with 12 nucleotides matching TRBD2. Trimming at V came to 3 bases and at J to 0 bases, leaving 0 bases not matched to a gene. This CDR3 contains 15 residues. The germline gives CDR1 LGHNA, CDR2 YNFKEQ.

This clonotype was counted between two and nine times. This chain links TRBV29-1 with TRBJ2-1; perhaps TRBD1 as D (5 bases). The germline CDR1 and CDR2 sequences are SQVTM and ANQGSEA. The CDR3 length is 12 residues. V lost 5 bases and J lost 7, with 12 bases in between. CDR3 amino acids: CSVKGAWNEQFF. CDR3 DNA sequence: TGCAGCGTTAAAGGGGCCTGGAATGAGCAGTTCTTC.

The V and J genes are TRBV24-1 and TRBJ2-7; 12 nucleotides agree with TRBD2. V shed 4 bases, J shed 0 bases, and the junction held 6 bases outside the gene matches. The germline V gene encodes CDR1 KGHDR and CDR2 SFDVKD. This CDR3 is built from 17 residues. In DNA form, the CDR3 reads TGTGCCACCAGTGACCCTCTAGCGGGGGGGAGCTCCTACGAGCAGTACTTC. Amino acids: CATSDPLAGGSSYEQYF.

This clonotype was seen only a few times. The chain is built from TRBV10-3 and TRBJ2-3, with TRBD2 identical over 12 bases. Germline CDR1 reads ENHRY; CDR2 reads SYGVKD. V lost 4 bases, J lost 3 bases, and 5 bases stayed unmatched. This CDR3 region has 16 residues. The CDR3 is CAISAMTSGGTDTQYF. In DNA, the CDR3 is TGTGCCATCAGTGCCATGACTAGCGGGGGAACAGATACGCAGTATTTT.

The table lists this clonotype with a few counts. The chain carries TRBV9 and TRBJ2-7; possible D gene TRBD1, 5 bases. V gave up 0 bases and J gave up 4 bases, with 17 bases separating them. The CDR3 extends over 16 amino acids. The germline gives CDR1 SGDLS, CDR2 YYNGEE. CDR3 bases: TGTGCCAGCAGCGTAGGCCCTGAAGGGGTTCTTTACGAGCAGTACTTC. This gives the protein CASSVGPEGVLYEQYF.

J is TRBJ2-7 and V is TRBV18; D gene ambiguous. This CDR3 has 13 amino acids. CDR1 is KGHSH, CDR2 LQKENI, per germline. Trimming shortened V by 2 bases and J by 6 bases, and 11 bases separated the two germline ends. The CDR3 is CASSPGSFGEQYF. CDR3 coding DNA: TGTGCCAGCTCACCAGGCTCTTTTGGCGAGCAGTACTTC.

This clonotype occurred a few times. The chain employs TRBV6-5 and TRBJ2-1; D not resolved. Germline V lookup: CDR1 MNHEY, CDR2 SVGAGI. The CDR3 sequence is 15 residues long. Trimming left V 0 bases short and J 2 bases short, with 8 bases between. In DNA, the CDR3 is TGTGCCAGCAGTTACTCGACTGAGACCTACAATGAGCAGTTCTTC. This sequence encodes CASSYSTETYNEQFF.

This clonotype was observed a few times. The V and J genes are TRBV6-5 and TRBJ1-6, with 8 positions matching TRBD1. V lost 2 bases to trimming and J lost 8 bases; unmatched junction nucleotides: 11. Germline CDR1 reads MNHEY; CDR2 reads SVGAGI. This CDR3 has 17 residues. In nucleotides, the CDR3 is TGTGCCAGCAGTTACGGGACAGGTTCCTCCCCCCATTCACCCCTCCACTTT. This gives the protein CASSYGTGSSPHSPLHF.

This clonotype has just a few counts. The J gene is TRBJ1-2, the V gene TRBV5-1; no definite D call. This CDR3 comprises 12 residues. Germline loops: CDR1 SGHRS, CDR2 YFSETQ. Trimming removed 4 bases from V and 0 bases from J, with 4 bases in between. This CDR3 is CASSEANYGYTF. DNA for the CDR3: TGCGCCAGCAGCGAGGCTAACTATGGCTACACCTTC.

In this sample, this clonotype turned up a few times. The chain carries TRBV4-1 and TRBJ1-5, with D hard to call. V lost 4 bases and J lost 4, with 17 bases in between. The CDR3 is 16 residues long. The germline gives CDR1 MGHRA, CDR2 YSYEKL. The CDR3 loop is CASSPTQHYGNQPQHF. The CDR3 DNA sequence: TGCGCCAGCAGCCCGACCCAGCATTACGGGAATCAGCCCCAGCATTTT.

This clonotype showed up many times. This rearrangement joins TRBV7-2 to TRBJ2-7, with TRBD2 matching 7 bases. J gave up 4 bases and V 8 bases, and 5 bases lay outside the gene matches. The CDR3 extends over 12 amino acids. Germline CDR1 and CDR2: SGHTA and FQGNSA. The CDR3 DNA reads TGTGCCAGCCGGGGCGGGGGTTACGAGCAGTACTTC. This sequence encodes CASRGGGYEQYF. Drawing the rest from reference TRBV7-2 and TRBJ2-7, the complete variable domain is GAGVSQSPSNKVTEKGKDVELRCDPISGHTALYWYRQSLGQGLEFLIYFQGNSAPDKSGLPSDRFSAERTGGSVSTLTIQRTQQEDSAVYLCASRGGGYEQYFGPGTRLTVT.

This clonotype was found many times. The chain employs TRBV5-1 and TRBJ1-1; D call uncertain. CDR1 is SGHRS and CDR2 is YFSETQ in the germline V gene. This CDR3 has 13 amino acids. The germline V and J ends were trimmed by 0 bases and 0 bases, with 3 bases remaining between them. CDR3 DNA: TGCGCCAGCAGCTTGGGAATGAACACTGAAGCTTTCTTT. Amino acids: CASSLGMNTEAFF.

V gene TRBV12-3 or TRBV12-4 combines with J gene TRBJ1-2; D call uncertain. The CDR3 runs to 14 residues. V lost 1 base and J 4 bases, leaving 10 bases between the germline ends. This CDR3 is CASSLGSISYGYTF. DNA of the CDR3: TGTGCCAGCAGTTTAGGAAGCATTAGCTATGGCTACACCTTC.

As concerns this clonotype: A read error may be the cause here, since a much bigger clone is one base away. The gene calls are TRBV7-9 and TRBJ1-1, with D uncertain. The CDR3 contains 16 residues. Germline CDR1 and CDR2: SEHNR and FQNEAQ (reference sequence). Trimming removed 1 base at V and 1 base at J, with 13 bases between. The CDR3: CASSLDPPVGNTEAFF. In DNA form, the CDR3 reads TGTGCCAGCAGCTTAGATCCCCCGGTAGGGAACACTGAAGCTTTCTTT. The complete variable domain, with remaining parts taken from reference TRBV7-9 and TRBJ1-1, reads DTGVSQNPRHKITKRGQNVTFRCDPISEHNRLYWYRQTLGQGPEFLTYFQNEAQLEKSRLLSDRFSAERPKGSFSTLEIQRTEQGDSAMYLCASSLDPPVGNTEAFFGQGTRLTVV.

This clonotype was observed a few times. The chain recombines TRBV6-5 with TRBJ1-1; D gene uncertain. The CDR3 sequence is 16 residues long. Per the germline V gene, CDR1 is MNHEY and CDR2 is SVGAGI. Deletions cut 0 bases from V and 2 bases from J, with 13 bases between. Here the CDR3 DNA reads TGTGCCAGCAGTTACTCCGCGCTCAGTTCTAACACTGAAGCTTTCTTT. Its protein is CASSYSALSSNTEAFF.

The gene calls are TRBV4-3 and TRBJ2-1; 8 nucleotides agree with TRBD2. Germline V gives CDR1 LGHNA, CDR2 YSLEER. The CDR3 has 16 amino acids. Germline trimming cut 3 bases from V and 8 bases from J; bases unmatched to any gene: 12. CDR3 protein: CASSQSGGALSDEQFF. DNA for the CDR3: TGCGCCAGCAGCCAGTCCGGGGGGGCCTTGTCCGATGAGCAGTTCTTC.

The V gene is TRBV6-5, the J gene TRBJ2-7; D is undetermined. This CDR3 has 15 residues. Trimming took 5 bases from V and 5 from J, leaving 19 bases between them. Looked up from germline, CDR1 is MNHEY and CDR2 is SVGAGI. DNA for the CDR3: TGTGCCAGCAGTCTACCAAGGAACGCCAGCCACGAGCAGTACTTC. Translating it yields CASSLPRNASHEQYF.